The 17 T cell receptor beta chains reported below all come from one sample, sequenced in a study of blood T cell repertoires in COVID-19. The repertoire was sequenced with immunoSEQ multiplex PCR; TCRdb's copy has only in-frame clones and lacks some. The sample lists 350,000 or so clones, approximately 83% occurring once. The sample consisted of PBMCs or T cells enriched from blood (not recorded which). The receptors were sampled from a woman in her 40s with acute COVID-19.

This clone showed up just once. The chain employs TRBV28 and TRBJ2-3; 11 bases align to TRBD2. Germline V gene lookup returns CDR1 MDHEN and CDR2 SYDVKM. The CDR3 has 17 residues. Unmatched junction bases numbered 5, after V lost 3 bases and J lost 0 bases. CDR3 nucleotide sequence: TGTGCCAGCAGTTTCTCGGGGACTAGCGGTAGCACAGATACGCAGTATTTT. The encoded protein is CASSFSGTSGSTDTQYF.

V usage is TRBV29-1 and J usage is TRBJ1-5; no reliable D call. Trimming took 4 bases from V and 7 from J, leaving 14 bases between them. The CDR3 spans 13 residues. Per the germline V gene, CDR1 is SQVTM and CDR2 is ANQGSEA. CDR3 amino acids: CSVVGREGQPQHF. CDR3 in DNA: TGCAGCGTTGTCGGGAGGGAGGGCCAGCCCCAGCATTTT. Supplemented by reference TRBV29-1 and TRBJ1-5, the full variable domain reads SAVISQKPSRDICQRGTSLTIQCQVDSQVTMMFWYRQQPGQSLTLIATANQGSEATYESGFVIDKFPISRPNLTFSTLTVSNMSPEDSSIYLCSVVGREGQPQHFGDGTRLSIL.

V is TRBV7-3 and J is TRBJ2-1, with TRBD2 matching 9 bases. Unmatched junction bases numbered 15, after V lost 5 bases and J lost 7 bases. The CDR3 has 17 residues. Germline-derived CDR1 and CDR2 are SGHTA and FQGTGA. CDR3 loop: CASSPTHDSGSLNEQFF. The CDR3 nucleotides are TGTGCCAGCAGCCCAACCCATGATAGCGGGAGTTTAAATGAGCAGTTCTTC.

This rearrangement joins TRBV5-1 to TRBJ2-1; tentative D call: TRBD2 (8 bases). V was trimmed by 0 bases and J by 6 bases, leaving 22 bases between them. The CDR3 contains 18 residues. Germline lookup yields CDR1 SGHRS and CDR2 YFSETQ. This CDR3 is CASSLGGTAGTRTNEQFF. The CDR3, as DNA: TGCGCCAGCAGCTTGGGAGGGACAGCCGGGACTAGGACCAATGAGCAGTTCTTC.

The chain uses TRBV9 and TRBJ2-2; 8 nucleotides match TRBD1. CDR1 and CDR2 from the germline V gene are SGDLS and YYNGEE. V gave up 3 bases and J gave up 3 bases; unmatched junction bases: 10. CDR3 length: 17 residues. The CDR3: CASSASPGGWDTGELFF. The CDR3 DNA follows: TGTGCCAGCAGCGCAAGCCCAGGGGGCTGGGACACCGGGGAGCTGTTTTTT.

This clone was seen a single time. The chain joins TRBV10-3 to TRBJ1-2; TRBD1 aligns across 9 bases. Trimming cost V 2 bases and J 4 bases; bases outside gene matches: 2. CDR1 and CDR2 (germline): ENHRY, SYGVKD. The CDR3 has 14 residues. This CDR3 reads CAISEEDRGYGYTF. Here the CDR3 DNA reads TGTGCCATCAGTGAGGAGGACAGGGGCTATGGCTACACCTTC.

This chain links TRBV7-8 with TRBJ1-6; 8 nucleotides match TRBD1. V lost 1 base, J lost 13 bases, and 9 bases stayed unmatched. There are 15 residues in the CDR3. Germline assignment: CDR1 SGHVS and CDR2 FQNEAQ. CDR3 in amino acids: CASSLGQGRVSPLHF. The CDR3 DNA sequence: TGTGCCAGCAGCTTAGGACAGGGGAGGGTTTCGCCCCTCCACTTT.

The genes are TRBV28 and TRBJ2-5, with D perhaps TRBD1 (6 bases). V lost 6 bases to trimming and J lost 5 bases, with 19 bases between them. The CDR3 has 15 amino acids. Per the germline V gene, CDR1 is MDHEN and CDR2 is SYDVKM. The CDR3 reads CASSKTGSGRETQYF. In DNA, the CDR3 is TGTGCCAGCAGCAAAACAGGGTCGGGTCGGGAGACCCAGTACTTC.

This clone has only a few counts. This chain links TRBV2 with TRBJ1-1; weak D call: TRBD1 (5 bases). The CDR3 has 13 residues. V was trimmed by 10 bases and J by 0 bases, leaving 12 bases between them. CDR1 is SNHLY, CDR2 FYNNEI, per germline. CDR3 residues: CATGGGMNTEAFF. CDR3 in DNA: TGTGCCACTGGCGGGGGGATGAACACTGAAGCTTTCTTT.

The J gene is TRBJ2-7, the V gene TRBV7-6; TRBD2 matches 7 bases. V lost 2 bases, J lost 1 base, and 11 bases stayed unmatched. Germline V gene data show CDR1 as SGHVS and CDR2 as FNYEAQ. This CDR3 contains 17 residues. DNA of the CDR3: TGTGCCAGCAGCTTATATAGCGGGTGGGGACTTTCCTACGAGCAGTACTTC. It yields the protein CASSLYSGWGLSYEQYF.

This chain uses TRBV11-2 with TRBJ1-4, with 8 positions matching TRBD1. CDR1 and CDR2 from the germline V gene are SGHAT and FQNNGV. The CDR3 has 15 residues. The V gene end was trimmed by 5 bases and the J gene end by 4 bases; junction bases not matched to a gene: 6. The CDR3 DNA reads TGTGCCAGCAGCGTCCAGGGGGCCGGTAATGAAAAACTGTTTTTT. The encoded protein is CASSVQGAGNEKLFF.

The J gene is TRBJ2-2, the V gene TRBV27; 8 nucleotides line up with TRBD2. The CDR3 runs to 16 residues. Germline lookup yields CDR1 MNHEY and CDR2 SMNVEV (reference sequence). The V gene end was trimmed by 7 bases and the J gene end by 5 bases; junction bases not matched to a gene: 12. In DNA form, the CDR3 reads TGTGCCAGCACCGCTCGGGCGGGGGGCAGTACCGGGGAGCTGTTTTTT. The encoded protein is CASTARAGGSTGELFF.

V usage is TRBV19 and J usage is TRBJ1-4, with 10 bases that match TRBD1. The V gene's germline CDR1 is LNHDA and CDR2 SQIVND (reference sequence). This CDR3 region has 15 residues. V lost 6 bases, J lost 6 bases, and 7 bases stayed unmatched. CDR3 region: CASRSEGTGDEKLFF. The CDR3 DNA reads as TGTGCCAGTAGGTCGGAAGGGACAGGGGATGAAAAACTGTTTTTT.

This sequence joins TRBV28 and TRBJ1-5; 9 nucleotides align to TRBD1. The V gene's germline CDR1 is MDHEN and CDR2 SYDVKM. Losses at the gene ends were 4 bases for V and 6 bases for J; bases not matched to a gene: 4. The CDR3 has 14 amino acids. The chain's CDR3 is CASSSGQGTQPQHF. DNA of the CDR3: TGTGCCAGCAGTTCAGGACAGGGGACTCAGCCCCAGCATTTT.

CDR3 nucleotides: TGTGCCACCAGCTCCGGGACAGGGGCCACTCACGGACAGCCCCAGCATTTT. This translates into CATSSGTGATHGQPQHF. The chain combines TRBV15 with TRBJ1-5, with TRBD1 matching 10 bases. The CDR3 extends over 17 amino acids. Germline V CDR1 and CDR2: LNHNV, YYDKDF (reference sequence). V shed 5 bases and J 7 bases; nucleotides not matched to a gene: 14.

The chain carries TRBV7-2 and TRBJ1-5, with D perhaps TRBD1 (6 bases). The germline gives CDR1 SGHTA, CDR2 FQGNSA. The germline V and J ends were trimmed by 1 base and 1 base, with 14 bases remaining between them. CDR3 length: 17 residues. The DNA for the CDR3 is TGTGCCAGCAGCTTAGTATTGACAGGCAACAGCAATCAGCCCCAGCATTTT. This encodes CASSLVLTGNSNQPQHF. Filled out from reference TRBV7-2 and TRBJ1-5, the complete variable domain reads GAGVSQSPSNKVTEKGKDVELRCDPISGHTALYWYRQSLGQGLEFLIYFQGNSAPDKSGLPSDRFSAERTGGSVSTLTIQRTQQEDSAVYLCASSLVLTGNSNQPQHFGDGTRLSIL.

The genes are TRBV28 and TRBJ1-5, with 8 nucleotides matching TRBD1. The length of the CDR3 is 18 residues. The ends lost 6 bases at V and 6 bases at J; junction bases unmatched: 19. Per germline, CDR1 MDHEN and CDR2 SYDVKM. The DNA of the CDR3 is TGTGCCAGCAGCAGTTCGACTTGGGACAGGAAAAAGGGTCAGCCCCAGCATTTT. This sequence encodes CASSSSTWDRKKGQPQHF.